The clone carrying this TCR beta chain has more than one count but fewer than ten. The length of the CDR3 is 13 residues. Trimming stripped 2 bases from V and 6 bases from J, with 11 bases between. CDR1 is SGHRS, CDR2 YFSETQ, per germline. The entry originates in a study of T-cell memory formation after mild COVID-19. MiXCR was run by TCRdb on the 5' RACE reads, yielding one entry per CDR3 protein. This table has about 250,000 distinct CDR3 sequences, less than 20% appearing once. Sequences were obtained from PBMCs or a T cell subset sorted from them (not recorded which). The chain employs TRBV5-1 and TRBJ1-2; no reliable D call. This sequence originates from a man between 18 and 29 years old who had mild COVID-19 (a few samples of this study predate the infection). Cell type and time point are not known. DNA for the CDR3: TGCGCCAGCAGCTTTGAGGGCCACGATGGCTACACCTTC. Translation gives CASSFEGHDGYTF.